The present T cell receptor (beta chain) was sequenced within a study of glioma-infiltrating T cells after dendritic cell vaccination. CDR1 and CDR2 (germline): SQVTM, ANQGSEA. V lost 8 bases to trimming and J lost 4 bases; unmatched junction nucleotides: 11. This CDR3 has 15 residues. The PCR used 60 V beta and 13 J beta primers. Generated by immunoSEQ multiplex PCR, the TCRdb table keeps only in-frame clones and is missing some. The sample holds approximately 100,000 clones, around 81% seen once. Sequences were derived from blood, sampled before dendritic cell vaccination. This TCR was recovered from a human donor with glioblastoma. The chain has TRBV29-1 and TRBJ2-1, with 10 nucleotides matching TRBD1. CDR3 sequence (DNA): TGCAGCTTTGTCCGGACAGGGGGGAAATACAATGAGCAGTTCTTC. Amino acids: CSFVRTGGKYNEQFF.